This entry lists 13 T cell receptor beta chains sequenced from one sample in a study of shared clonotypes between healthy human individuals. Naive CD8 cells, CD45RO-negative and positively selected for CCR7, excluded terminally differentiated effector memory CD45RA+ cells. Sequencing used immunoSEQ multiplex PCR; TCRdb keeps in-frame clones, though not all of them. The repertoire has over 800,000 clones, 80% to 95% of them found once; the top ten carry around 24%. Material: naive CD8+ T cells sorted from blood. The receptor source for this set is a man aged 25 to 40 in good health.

The CDR3 coding sequence is TGTGCCAGCAGCCTATCGTTCGGGGTGAACACTGAAGCTTTCTTT. As protein: CASSLSFGVNTEAFF. The V call is TRBV7-3, the J call TRBJ1-1, with D unclear. Germline loops: CDR1 SGHTA, CDR2 FQGTGA. The CDR3 contains 15 residues. The V and J ends lost 5 bases and 0 bases respectively, with 13 bases between them.

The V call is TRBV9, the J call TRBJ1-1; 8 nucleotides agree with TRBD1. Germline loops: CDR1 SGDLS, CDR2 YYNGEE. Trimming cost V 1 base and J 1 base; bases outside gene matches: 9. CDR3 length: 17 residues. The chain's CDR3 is CASSVKDRVYSNTEAFF. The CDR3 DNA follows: TGTGCCAGCAGCGTAAAGGACAGGGTATATTCGAACACTGAAGCTTTCTTT.

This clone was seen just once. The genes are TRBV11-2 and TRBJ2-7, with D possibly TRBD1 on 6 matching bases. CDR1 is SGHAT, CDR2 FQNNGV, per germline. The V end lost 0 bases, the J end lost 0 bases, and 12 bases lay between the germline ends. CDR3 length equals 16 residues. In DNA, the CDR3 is TGTGCCAGCAGCTTAGATGCTAGGGGGAGCTCCTACGAGCAGTACTTC. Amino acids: CASSLDARGSSYEQYF.

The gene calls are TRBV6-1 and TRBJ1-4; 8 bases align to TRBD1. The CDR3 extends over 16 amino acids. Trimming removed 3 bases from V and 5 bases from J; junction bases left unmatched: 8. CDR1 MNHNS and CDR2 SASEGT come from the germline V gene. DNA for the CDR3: TGTGCCAGCAGTGATCCATCGACAGGGGACAATGAAAAACTGTTTTTT. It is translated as CASSDPSTGDNEKLFF.

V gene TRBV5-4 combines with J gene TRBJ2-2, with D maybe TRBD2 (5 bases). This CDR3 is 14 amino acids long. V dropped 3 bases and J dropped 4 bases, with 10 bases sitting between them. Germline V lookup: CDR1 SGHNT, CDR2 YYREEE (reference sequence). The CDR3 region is CASSSRRSTGELFF. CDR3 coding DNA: TGTGCCAGCAGCTCGAGGAGGTCCACCGGGGAGCTGTTTTTT.

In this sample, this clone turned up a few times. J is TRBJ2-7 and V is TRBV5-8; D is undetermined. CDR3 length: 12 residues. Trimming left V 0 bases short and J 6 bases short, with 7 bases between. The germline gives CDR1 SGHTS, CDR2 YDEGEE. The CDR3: CASSLALLEQYF. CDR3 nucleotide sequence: TGTGCCAGCAGCTTGGCCTTACTCGAGCAGTACTTC. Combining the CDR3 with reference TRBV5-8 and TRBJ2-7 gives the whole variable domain EAGVTQSPTHLIKTRGQQATLRCSPISGHTSVYWYQQALGLGLQFLLWYDEGEERNRGNFPPRFSGRQFPNYSSELNVNALELEDSALYLCASSLALLEQYFGPGTRLTVT.

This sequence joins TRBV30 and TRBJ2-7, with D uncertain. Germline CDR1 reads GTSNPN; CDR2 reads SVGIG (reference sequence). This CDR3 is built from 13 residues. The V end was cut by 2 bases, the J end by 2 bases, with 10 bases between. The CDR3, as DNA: TGTGCCTGGAGTATGGGAATTGCCTACGAGCAGTACTTC. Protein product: CAWSMGIAYEQYF.

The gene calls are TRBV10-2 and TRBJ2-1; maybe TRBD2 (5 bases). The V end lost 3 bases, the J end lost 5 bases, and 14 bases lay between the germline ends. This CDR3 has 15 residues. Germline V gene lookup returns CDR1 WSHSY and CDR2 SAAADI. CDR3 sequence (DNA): TGCGCCAGCAGTGAACGACTATCAACCAACAATGAGCAGTTCTTC. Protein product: CASSERLSTNNEQFF.

CDR3 coding DNA: TGTGCCAGCGTGGGCAGCGAGCAGTTCTTC. Encoded protein: CASVGSEQFF. J is TRBJ2-1 and V is TRBV27; no clear D. V was trimmed by 8 bases and J by 10 bases, leaving 9 bases between them. Germline CDR1 MNHEY, CDR2 SMNVEV (reference sequence). CDR3 length: 10 amino acids.

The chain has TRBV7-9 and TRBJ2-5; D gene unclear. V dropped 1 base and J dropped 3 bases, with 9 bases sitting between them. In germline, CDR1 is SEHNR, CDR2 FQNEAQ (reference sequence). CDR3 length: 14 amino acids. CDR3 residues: CASSLDPAKETQYF. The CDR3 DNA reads TGTGCCAGCAGCTTAGATCCAGCAAAAGAGACCCAGTACTTC.

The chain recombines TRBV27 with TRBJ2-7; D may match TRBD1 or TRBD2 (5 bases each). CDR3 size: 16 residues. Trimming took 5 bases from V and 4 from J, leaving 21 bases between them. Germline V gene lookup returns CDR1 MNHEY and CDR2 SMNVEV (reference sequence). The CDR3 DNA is TGTGCCAGCAGTCAACAACCGGGACGGATAATTTACGAGCAGTACTTC. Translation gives CASSQQPGRIIYEQYF.

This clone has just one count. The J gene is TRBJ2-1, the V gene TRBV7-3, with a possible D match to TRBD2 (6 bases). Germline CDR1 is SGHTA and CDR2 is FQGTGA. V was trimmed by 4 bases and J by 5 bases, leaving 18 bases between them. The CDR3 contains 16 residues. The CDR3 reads CASSYVGGDLNNEQFF. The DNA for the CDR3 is TGTGCCAGCAGCTACGTCGGAGGGGACCTAAACAATGAGCAGTTCTTC. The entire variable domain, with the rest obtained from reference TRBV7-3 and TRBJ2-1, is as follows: GAGVSQTPSNKVTEKGKYVELRCDPISGHTALYWYRQSLGQGPEFLIYFQGTGAADDSGLPNDRFFAVRPEGSVSTLKIQRTERGDSAVYLCASSYVGGDLNNEQFFGPGTRLTVL.

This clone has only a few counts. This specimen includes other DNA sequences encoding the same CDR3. The CDR3 DNA follows: TGTGCCAGCAGCTTAGTCCCCTACGAGCAGTACTTC. It yields the protein CASSLVPYEQYF. This sequence joins TRBV7-9 and TRBJ2-7; D unresolved. This CDR3 comprises 12 residues. CDR1 and CDR2 from the germline V gene are SEHNR and FQNEAQ (reference sequence). V was shortened by 1 base and J by 2 bases, with 3 bases between the two germline ends.